This TCR beta chain emerged from a study of cytomegalovirus exposure and HLA in healthy donors. The study, taken as a whole, reports: Later analysis showed TCR association rates varying by HLA locus, highest for DRB1 and lowest for HLA-C. Researchers counted 150 to 200 TCR beta chains as cytomegalovirus-associated.

This clone was found a few times. Its antigen is not identified. Use of 60 Vbeta and 13 Jbeta primers characterized the PCR. Sequenced by immunoSEQ multiplex PCR; TCRdb stores in-frame clones only, minus some. The sample has roughly 160,000 clones, roughly 79% seen once. The CDR3 extends over 15 amino acids. Trimming pared 8 bases from V and 5 bases from J, leaving 18 bases between. Germline loops: CDR1 MNHNS, CDR2 SASEGT. The sample was PBMCs. The gene calls are TRBV6-1 and TRBJ2-2, with a tentative D call TRBD1 (5 bases). This TCR was sampled from a man aged 25-40 years in good health and CMV-seronegative. The chain's CDR3 is CASHPVAGITGELFF. The DNA for the CDR3 is TGTGCCAGCCACCCCGTTGCAGGGATAACCGGGGAGCTGTTTTTT.